Listed below are T cell receptor beta chains from one sample, sequenced in a study of PD-1 blockade in classical Hodgkin lymphoma. Assay: immunoSEQ multiplex PCR; the TCRdb copy retains only in-frame clones and omits some. Of roughly 60,000 clones in the sample, about nine tenths were seen once. Here the sequenced sample was peripheral blood mononuclear cells (PBMCs), taken at baseline. The receptor set was obtained from a human donor with classical Hodgkin lymphoma. The CDR3 runs from the conserved cysteine through the conserved F or W. The order of the fields is D gene, clone size, V gene, J gene, CDR3 DNA, CDR3 protein. A D gene is named only where the DNA matches it firmly. Clone size is stated in some rows and not others, as once, few, many or a class when expanded.

>TRBD1|-|TRBV5-1|TRBJ2-4
TGCGCCAGCAGCATCGGACAGGGGGCTGACATTCAGTACTTC
CASSIGQGADIQYF
>-|once|TRBV5-4|TRBJ1-1
TGTGCCAGCAGCTTCGGGGGCACTGAAGCTTTCTTT
CASSFGGTEAFF
>-|-|TRBV13|TRBJ2-5
TGTGCCAGCAGCCTAGGTCGGGCTCAAGAGACCCAGTACTTC
CASSLGRAQETQYF
>TRBD1|-|TRBV28|TRBJ2-7
TGTGCCAGCAGTCCGGGACAGGGGTGGCAGTACTTC
CASSPGQGWQYF
>-|-|TRBV30|TRBJ2-5
TGTGCCTGGAGGACAGTTCCTCAAGAGACCCAGTACTTC
CAWRTVPQETQYF
>TRBD1|-|TRBV4-2|TRBJ1-5
TGTGCCAGCAGCCAAGGAGGGACAGACAATCAGCCCCAGCATTTT
CASSQGGTDNQPQHF
>-|once|TRBV27|TRBJ1-4
TGTGCCAGCAGTCTCCGGGGTGGGAGGACTGTTTTT
CASSLRGGRTVF
>-|-|TRBV2|TRBJ1-2
TGTGCTCTCAGGGCAATATACTATGGCTACACCTTC
CALRAIYYGYTF
>-|once|TRBV28|TRBJ1-6
TGTGCCAGCAGTTTACCAGGGAGTAAGGATTCACCCCTCCACTTT
CASSLPGSKDSPLHF
>-|-|TRBV5-4|TRBJ2-1
TGTGCCAGCAGCTTGGAGGGTGAGCAGTTCTTC
CASSLEGEQFF
>-|-|TRBV13|TRBJ2-7
TGTGCCAGCAGCTCCTCGGACCGAAACTACGAGCAGTACTTC
CASSSSDRNYEQYF